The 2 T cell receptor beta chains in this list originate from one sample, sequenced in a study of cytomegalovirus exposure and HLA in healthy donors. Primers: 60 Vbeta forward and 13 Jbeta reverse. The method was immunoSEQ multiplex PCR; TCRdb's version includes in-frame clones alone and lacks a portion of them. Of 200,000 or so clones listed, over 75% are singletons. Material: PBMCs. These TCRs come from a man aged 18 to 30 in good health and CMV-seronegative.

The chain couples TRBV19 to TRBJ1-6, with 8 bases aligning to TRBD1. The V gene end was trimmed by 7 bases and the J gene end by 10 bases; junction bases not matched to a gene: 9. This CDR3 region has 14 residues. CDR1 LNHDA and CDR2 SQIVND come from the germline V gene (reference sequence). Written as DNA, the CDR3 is TGTGCCAGTACGGGGGGCAGGGGGCTGTCACCCCTCCACTTT. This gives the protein CASTGGRGLSPLHF.

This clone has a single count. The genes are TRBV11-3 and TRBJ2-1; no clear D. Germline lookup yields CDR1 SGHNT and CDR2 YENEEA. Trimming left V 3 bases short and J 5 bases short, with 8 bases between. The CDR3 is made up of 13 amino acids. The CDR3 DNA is TGTGCCAGCAGCTTCACAGACAACAATGAGCAGTTCTTC. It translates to CASSFTDNNEQFF.